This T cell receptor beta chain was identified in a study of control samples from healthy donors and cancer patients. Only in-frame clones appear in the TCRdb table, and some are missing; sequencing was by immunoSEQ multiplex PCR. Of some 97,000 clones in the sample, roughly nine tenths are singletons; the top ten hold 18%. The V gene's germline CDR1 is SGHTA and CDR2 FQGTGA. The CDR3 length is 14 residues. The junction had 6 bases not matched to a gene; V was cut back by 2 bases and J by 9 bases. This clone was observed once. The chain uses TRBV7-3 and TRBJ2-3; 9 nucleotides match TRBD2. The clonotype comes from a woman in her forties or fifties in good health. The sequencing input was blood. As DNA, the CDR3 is TGTGCCAGCAGCTTAGCGGGGGGGCCGGAGACGCAGTATTTT. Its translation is CASSLAGGPETQYF.